The 15 T cell receptor beta chains presented below share a single source sample, sequenced in a study of type 1 regulatory T cells. TCRdb redid the calling of the reads with MiXCR, one entry per CDR3 protein. The repertoire consists of approximately 5,200 distinct CDR3 sequences, with 20% to 30% occurring once and the leading ten covering around a third. The study, taken as a whole, reports: Type 1 regulatory T cells had a more restricted TCR repertoire than non-type 1 regulatory T cells.

Which antigens these TCRs recognize remains unknown. Material for sequencing was cultured type 1 regulatory T (Tr1) cells, either the whole culture or a sorted fraction (not recorded which). The receptor set was obtained from a human donor in good health.

This clonotype was counted between two and nine times. The chain uses TRBV20-1 and TRBJ2-3, with 13 nucleotides matching TRBD2. The V segment lost 8 bases and the J segment 2 bases; nucleotides outside the gene matches: 4. This CDR3 is 14 amino acids long. Germline V gene sequence: CDR1 DFQATT, CDR2 SNEGSKA (reference sequence). As DNA, the CDR3 is TGCAGTAAGGGACTAGCGGGGTCCACAGATACGCAGTATTTT. Its protein product is CSKGLAGSTDTQYF.

By share, this clonotype counts as medium-sized (0.01 to 0.1%). The CDR3 loop is CASSSQGRGSNQPQHF. The CDR3 DNA is TGTGCCAGCAGTTCCCAGGGTAGGGGAAGCAATCAGCCCCAGCATTTT. The rearrangement joins TRBV28 to TRBJ1-5; the D gene is possibly TRBD1 (5 bases). V lost 4 bases to trimming and J lost 1 base, with 14 bases between them. This CDR3 region has 16 residues. Germline assignment: CDR1 MDHEN and CDR2 SYDVKM. Full variable domain (rest looked up from reference TRBV28 and TRBJ1-5): DVKVTQSSRYLVKRTGEKVFLECVQDMDHENMFWYRQDPGLGLRLIYFSYDVKMKEKGDIPEGYSVSREKKERFSLILESASTNQTSMYLCASSSQGRGSNQPQHFGDGTRLSIL.

This clonotype came up a few times. The chain uses TRBV5-1 and TRBJ1-3; tentatively, D is TRBD1 (5 bases). The CDR3 contains 17 residues. The germline V gene encodes CDR1 SGHRS and CDR2 YFSETQ. V shed 4 bases and J shed 0 bases, with 17 bases lying between them. The CDR3 nucleotides read TGCGCCAGCAGCGATTCCGGGACGATCTACTCTGGAAACACCATATATTTT. This gives the protein CASSDSGTIYSGNTIYF. The full variable domain, in which reference TRBV5-1 and TRBJ1-3 provide the parts outside the CDR3, is KAGVTQTPRYLIKTRGQQVTLSCSPISGHRSVSWYQQTPGQGLQFLFEYFSETQRNKGNFPGRFSGRQFSNSRSEMNVSTLELGDSALYLCASSDSGTIYSGNTIYFGEGSWLTVV.

This clonotype was detected a few times. This chain joins TRBV12-3 or TRBV12-4 and TRBJ1-5; D is ambiguous. V was trimmed by 3 bases and J by 5 bases, leaving 5 bases between them. The CDR3 extends over 12 amino acids. Here the CDR3 reads CASSFGYQPQHF. In nucleotides, the CDR3 is TGTGCCAGCAGTTTTGGTTATCAGCCCCAGCATTTT.

This clonotype came up a few times. This CDR3 reads CASSRRGQGALGPEQYF. CDR3 DNA: TGTGCCAGCAGCCGAAGGGGACAGGGGGCGCTAGGGCCCGAGCAGTACTTC. This sequence joins TRBV6-6 and TRBJ2-7, with 12 positions matching TRBD1. The trim removed 6 bases at V and 6 bases at J, leaving 15 bases unmatched. The CDR3 sequence is 17 residues long. Per germline, CDR1 MNHNY and CDR2 SVGAGI (reference sequence).

Notes on this clonotype: A much larger clone is a single base away; this may be a read error. The rearrangement joins TRBV5-1 to TRBJ1-1; D perhaps matches TRBD1 (6 bases). The CDR3 length is 13 residues. The germline V gene has CDR1 SGHRS and CDR2 YFSETQ. Trimming left V 8 bases short and J 4 bases short, with 15 bases between. CDR3 bases: TGCGCCAGTCGACAGGATGAGGGCACTGAAGCTTTCTTT. It translates to CASRQDEGTEAFF.

This clonotype is medium-sized by share. The chain uses TRBV6-2 or TRBV6-3 and TRBJ2-5; D is possibly TRBD2 (7 bases). Trimming took 7 bases from V and 5 from J, leaving 23 bases between them. Germline V gene lookup returns CDR1 MNHEY and CDR2 SVGEGT. This CDR3 has 16 amino acids. The CDR3 here is CASTPPRGRSRETQYF. CDR3 bases: TGTGCCAGCACCCCACCGCGGGGGCGAAGCAGGGAGACCCAGTACTTC.

In its sample, this clonotype was seen many times. This chain joins TRBV5-1 and TRBJ2-2; 8 bases agree with TRBD1. V was clipped by 6 bases and J by 4 bases; unmatched bases: 5. This CDR3 region has 14 residues. The germline CDR1 and CDR2 sequences are SGHRS and YFSETQ. The CDR3 DNA reads TGCGCCAGCACAAGACAGGGGAGCACCGGGGAGCTGTTTTTT. As protein: CASTRQGSTGELFF.

This clonotype has only a few counts. The chain employs TRBV5-6 and TRBJ2-1; D may be TRBD2 (5 bases). This CDR3 is built from 16 residues. Germline V gene sequence: CDR1 SGHDT, CDR2 YYEEEE. V was pared by 3 bases and J by 7 bases, with 20 bases between. In DNA, the CDR3 is TGTGCCAGCAGCTACCGAACCAGGAGCGGTAGGAATGAGCAGTTCTTC. As protein: CASSYRTRSGRNEQFF.

This clonotype was seen a handful of times. The chain couples TRBV30 to TRBJ2-3; 13 bases are shared with TRBD2. The CDR3 loop spans 18 amino acids. The V gene end was trimmed by 0 bases and the J gene end by 8 bases; junction bases not matched to a gene: 14. Germline V gene data show CDR1 as GTSNPN and CDR2 as SVGIG (reference sequence). CDR3 nucleotides: TGTGCCTGGAGTGTACAAACTAGCGGGGGGGGCCGGCTAGGTACGCAGTATTTT. Translated, it gives CAWSVQTSGGGRLGTQYF.

This clonotype was counted at least ten times. This chain links TRBV6-5 with TRBJ2-1; TRBD2 matches 7 bases. CDR1 and CDR2 from the germline V gene are MNHEY and SVGAGI. This CDR3 is 16 amino acids long. With 0 bases clipped from V and 4 bases from J, the junction kept 6 bases outside the gene matches. The CDR3 reads CASSYSLSGVYNEQFF. The CDR3 region has the DNA TGTGCCAGCAGTTACTCCTTGAGCGGGGTTTACAATGAGCAGTTCTTC.

By proportion, this clonotype is medium-sized (0.01 to 0.1%). The rearrangement joins TRBV3-1 to TRBJ2-7; D is unresolved. The germline gives CDR1 LGHDT, CDR2 YNNKEL (reference sequence). Between the trimmed V and J ends, which lost 1 base and 0 bases, there was a span of 10 bases. The CDR3 is 15 amino acids. The CDR3 region is CASSQGPVSSYEQYF. Here the CDR3 DNA reads TGTGCCAGCAGCCAAGGACCGGTGAGCTCCTACGAGCAGTACTTC.

This clonotype was detected ten times or more. The chain is built from TRBV18 and TRBJ1-1; D gene ambiguous. The V gene's germline CDR1 is KGHSH and CDR2 LQKENI. The CDR3 loop spans 16 amino acids. V lost 3 bases and J 5 bases, leaving 19 bases between the germline ends. This chain's CDR3 is CASSPPGRSEGTEAFF. DNA of the CDR3: TGTGCCAGCTCACCTCCGGGGAGGAGCGAAGGGACTGAAGCTTTCTTT.

V is TRBV18 and J is TRBJ2-7; the match to TRBD1 covers 7 bases. The junction had 6 bases not matched to a gene; V was cut back by 6 bases and J by 1 base. This CDR3 is built from 14 residues. Germline V lookup: CDR1 KGHSH, CDR2 LQKENI. CDR3: CASSPRDRSYEQYF. In nucleotides, the CDR3 is TGTGCCAGCTCTCCCCGGGACAGATCCTACGAGCAGTACTTC.

In this sample, this clonotype is medium-sized. The rearrangement joins TRBV7-3 to TRBJ2-1; TRBD2 matches at 9 bases. The CDR3 runs to 14 residues. V trimming: 2 bases; J trimming: 9 bases; junction bases outside the gene matches: 5. The germline CDR1 and CDR2 sequences are SGHTA and FQGTGA. Written as DNA, the CDR3 is TGTGCCAGCAGCTTATTCGGGACTAGCAGTGAGCAGTTCTTC. Encoded protein: CASSLFGTSSEQFF.